This TCR beta chain stems from a study of metastatic and nonmetastatic thyroid tumors. In the study's own analysis: It was from CDR3 differences across clinicopathological groups that a distant-metastasis classifier for papillary thyroid cancer was built. TCRdb re-clonotyped the PCR reads through MiXCR. TCRdb's processing, not the authors', yielded these V and J calls. The sample includes 15,000 to 20,000 clones, roughly a quarter of them seen just once. Germline V CDR1 and CDR2: DFQATT, SNEGSKA (reference sequence). The germline V and J ends were trimmed by 0 bases and 0 bases, with 12 bases remaining between them. This CDR3 is built from 15 residues. In this sample, this clone turned up a few times. Treatment of any kind had been given to no patient before thyroid surgery.

Sample: adjacent normal tissue. The rearrangement joins TRBV20-1 to TRBJ2-7; D remains ambiguous. This TCR derives from a female donor with papillary thyroid cancer or a benign thyroid nodule (not recorded which). Some clones in this sample may be carry-over from other donors' samples. In nucleotides, the CDR3 is TGCAGTGCTAGAGAAGCCCGCCGAAACTCCTACGAGCAGTACTTC. Translation gives CSAREARRNSYEQYF.